This TCR beta chain was profiled in a study of shared clonotypes between healthy human individuals. Turning to the study itself: Plates per donor: three CD4 naive, three CD4 memory, two CD8 naive, one CD8 memory.

Study donors comprised healthy, HIV-negative adults devoid of recent acute infection or vaccination. Authors' methods: From ImmunoSEQ came sequences covering only the junction and carrying no quality scores, so filtering differed. The table came from immunoSEQ multiplex PCR; TCRdb's copy has only in-frame clones and leaves some out. V, J and clone size are taken as reported in that table, and D and trimming were inferred from the DNA itself. The sample has 2 million to 2.5 million clones; more than 80% are singletons. Trimming took 6 bases from V and 5 from J; bases not matched to a gene: 6. Germline V gene sequence: CDR1 MNHNY, CDR2 SVGAGI (reference sequence). The CDR3 has 13 amino acids.

The V call is TRBV6-6, the J call TRBJ1-2; 7 bases are shared with TRBD1. Sequencing input: naive CD4+ T cells from PBMCs. This sample's subset: CD45RA+ positively selected. The clonotype originates from a man in his late teens or twenties in good health. Some clones in this sample may be carry-over from other donors' samples. The CDR3 nucleotides are TGTGCCAGCAGCCAAGGGACAGTTTATGGCTACACCTTC. Its protein is CASSQGTVYGYTF.